This TCR beta chain was recovered during a study of shared clonotypes between healthy human individuals. The V gene's germline CDR1 is KGHSH and CDR2 LQKENI. CDR3 length equals 17 residues. V was clipped by 4 bases and J by 3 bases; unmatched bases: 11. Data came from immunoSEQ multiplex PCR; TCRdb stores just in-frame clones and leaves some out. The sample lists about 510,000 clones, approximately 95% occurring once. This chain links TRBV18 with TRBJ2-2; 7 bases fit TRBD1. The sequenced material came from naive CD4+ T cells sorted from blood. Subset noted: CD45RA+ positively selected. The clonotype originates from a woman aged 25 to 39 in good health. This CDR3 is CASSLQRDRPHTGELFF. In DNA, the CDR3 is TGTGCCAGCTCACTCCAGAGGGACAGACCCCACACCGGGGAGCTGTTTTTT. Looking up the rest from reference TRBV18 and TRBJ2-2 gives the full variable domain: NAGVMQNPRHLVRRRGQEARLRCSPMKGHSHVYWYRQLPEEGLKFMVYLQKENIIDESGMPKERFSAEFPKEGPSILRIQQVVRGDSAAYFCASSLQRDRPHTGELFFGEGSRLTVL.